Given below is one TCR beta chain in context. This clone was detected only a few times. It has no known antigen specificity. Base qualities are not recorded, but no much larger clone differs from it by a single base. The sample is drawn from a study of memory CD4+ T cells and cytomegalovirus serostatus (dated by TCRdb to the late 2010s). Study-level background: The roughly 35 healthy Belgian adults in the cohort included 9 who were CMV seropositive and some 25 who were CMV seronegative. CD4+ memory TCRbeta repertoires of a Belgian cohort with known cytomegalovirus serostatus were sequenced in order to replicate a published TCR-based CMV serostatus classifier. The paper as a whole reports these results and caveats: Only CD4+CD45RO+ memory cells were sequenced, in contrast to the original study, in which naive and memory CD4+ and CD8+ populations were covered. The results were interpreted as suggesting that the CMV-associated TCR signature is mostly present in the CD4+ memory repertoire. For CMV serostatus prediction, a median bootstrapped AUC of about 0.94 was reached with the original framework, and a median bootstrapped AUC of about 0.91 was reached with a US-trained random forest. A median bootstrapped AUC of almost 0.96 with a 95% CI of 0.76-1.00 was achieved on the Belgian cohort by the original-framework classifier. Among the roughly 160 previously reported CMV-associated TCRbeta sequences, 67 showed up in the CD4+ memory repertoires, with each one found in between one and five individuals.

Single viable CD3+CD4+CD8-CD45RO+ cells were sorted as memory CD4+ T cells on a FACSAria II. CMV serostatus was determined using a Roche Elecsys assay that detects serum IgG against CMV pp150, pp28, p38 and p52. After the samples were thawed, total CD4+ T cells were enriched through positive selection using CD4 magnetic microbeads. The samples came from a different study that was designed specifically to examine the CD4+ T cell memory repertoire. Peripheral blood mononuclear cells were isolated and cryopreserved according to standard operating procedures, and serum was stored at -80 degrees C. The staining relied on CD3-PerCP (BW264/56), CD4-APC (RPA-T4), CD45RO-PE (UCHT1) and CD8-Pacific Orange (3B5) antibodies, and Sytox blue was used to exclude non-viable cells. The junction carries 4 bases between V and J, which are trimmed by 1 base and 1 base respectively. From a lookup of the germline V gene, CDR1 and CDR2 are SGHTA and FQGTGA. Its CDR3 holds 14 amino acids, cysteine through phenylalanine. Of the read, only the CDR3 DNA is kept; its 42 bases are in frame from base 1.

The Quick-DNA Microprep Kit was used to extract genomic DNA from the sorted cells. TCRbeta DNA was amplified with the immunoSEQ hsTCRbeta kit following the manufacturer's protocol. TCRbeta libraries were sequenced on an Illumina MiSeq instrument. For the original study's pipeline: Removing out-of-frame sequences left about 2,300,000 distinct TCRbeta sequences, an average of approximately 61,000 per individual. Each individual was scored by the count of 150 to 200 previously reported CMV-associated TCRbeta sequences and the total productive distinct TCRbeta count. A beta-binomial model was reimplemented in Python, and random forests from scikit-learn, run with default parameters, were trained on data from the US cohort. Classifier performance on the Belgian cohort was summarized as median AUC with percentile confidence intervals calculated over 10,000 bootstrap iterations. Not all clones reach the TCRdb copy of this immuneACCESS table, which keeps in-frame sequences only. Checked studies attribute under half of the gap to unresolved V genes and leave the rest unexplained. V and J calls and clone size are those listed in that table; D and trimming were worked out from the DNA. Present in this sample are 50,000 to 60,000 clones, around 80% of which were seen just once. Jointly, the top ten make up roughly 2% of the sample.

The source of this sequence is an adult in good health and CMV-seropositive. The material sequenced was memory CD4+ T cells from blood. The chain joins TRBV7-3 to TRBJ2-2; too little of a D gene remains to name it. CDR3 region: CASSLSGNTGELFF. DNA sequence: TGTGCCAGCAGCTTAAGCGGGAACACCGGGGAGCTGTTTTTT.